This TCR beta chain originates from a study of T cell responses to AZD1222 COVID-19 vaccine. Germline CDR1 and CDR2: LNHDA and SQIVND (reference sequence). This CDR3 contains 15 residues. Trimming removed 5 bases from V and 5 bases from J, with 18 bases in between. Generated by immunoSEQ multiplex PCR, the TCRdb table keeps only in-frame clones and is missing some. The sample includes over 85,000 clones, roughly 90% of them seen just once. The receptor was derived from an adult in good health. The rearrangement links TRBV19 to TRBJ2-5, with a weak D call TRBD2 (6 bases). The source was peripheral blood, collected on day 0 of AZD1222 vaccination. The chain's CDR3 is CASSAGAGLVETQYF. CDR3 coding DNA: TGTGCCAGTAGTGCCGGAGCGGGCTTAGTGGAGACCCAGTACTTC.